This T cell receptor beta chain was found in a study of cytomegalovirus exposure and HLA in healthy donors. Overall study results and limits: Across donors, presence/absence analyses took sequencing depth to be roughly uniform.

About this clone itself: Its antigen is undetermined.

The PCR ran on 60 Vbeta and 13 Jbeta primers. Sequencing used immunoSEQ multiplex PCR; TCRdb keeps in-frame clones, though not all of them. The sample contains approximately 120,000 clones, roughly two thirds of which appear only once. This CDR3 has 15 residues. Germline V gives CDR1 SGDLS, CDR2 YYNGEE. Trimming left V 0 bases short and J 5 bases short, with 14 bases between. This chain links TRBV9 with TRBJ2-5; D may be TRBD1 (6 bases). Sequencing was done on a sample of PBMCs. This TCR derives from a man in his forties or fifties in good health and CMV-seronegative. This chain's CDR3 is CASSVGSPGDETQYF. The CDR3 DNA follows: TGTGCCAGCAGCGTAGGGTCCCCAGGGGATGAGACCCAGTACTTC.